The entry that follows covers one T cell receptor beta chain sequence. This may be a read error, as it is one base from a much larger clone. The sample originates from a study of regulatory T cells in long-lasting Graves disease. Indicated time point: newly diagnosed GD, antithyroid drugs for less than 3 months. TCR sequences were obtained from RNA taken from PBMCs. Through Arm-PCR of CDR3 regions and iRepertoire HTBI primers, TCR beta libraries were built. Each CDR3 protein gets one entry after TCRdb re-called the multiplex PCR reads with MiXCR. The table has some 500,000 distinct CDR3 sequences, around 16% seen once. The data also belong to a second study, concerning T cells in Graves' hyperthyroidism and ophthalmopathy. This second study says: With the HTBI primer set, the TCR CDR3 went through a first round of RT-PCR.

This sample comprised peripheral blood mononuclear cells (PBMCs), obtained at new diagnosis, from a patient treated with antithyroid drugs. The TCR was taken from a woman aged 35-65 years with Graves disease.

This CDR3 is CASSSQGRYGYAF. In DNA form, the CDR3 reads TGTGCCAGCAGTTCCCAGGGTCGGTATGGCTACGCCTTC. This chain joins TRBV12-3 or TRBV12-4 and TRBJ1-2; D is perhaps TRBD1 (5 bases). This CDR3 has 13 amino acids.